What follows are 23 T cell receptor beta chains derived from one specimen sequenced in a study of beta chain features in type 1 diabetes. Reverse transcription of all isolated RNA meant that expressed TCRB transcripts were sequenced. Data came from immunoSEQ multiplex PCR; TCRdb stores just in-frame clones and leaves some out. This table holds about 740,000 clones, roughly an eighth found once. Study-wide results and caveats: Among all four CD4+ subsets, Type 1 diabetes patients had TCRB CDR3s that were moderately but significantly shorter.

Antigen specificity for these receptors is unknown. Sequencing input: naive CD4+ T cells from blood. The receptors shown here come from a man aged 18-30 years with type 1 diabetes.

The V gene is TRBV7-9, the J gene TRBJ1-1; TRBD1 aligns across 7 bases. Germline CDR1 and CDR2: SEHNR and FQNEAQ (reference sequence). The CDR3 is made up of 16 amino acids. Trimming took 1 base from V and 5 from J; bases not matched to a gene: 10. CDR3 sequence (DNA): TGTGCCAGCAGCTTAGGAGTGGCGACAGGGAGGACTGAAGCTTTCTTT. This sequence encodes CASSLGVATGRTEAFF.

This clone has only a few counts. The V call is TRBV9, the J call TRBJ2-3; D gene uncertain. The V end lost 1 base, the J end lost 5 bases, and 14 bases lay between the germline ends. CDR1 and CDR2 from the germline V gene are SGDLS and YYNGEE. The CDR3 has 15 amino acids. The DNA for the CDR3 is TGTGCCAGCAGCGTACCGGGCCCCTTGGTAGATACGCAGTATTTT. It translates to CASSVPGPLVDTQYF.

In this sample, this clone turned up a few times. V usage is TRBV5-1 and J usage is TRBJ1-2; the D gene is possibly TRBD1 (5 bases). Germline V gene data show CDR1 as SGHRS and CDR2 as YFSETQ. The CDR3 sequence is 14 residues long. Trimming shortened V by 3 bases and J by 6 bases, and 15 bases separated the two germline ends. The CDR3 here is CASSSDSLLNGYTF. In DNA form, the CDR3 reads TGCGCCAGCAGCTCCGACAGTCTTCTCAATGGCTACACCTTC.

This clone came up a few times. The chain has TRBV7-9 and TRBJ1-6; TRBD1 matches at 7 bases. The CDR3 length is 14 residues. After removal of 5 bases from V and 4 bases from J, the junction contained 2 bases not matched to a gene. Germline CDR1 and CDR2: SEHNR and FQNEAQ (reference sequence). The CDR3 coding sequence is TGTGCCAGCAGCCAGACAGGGTATAATTCACCCCTCCACTTT. This codes for CASSQTGYNSPLHF.

This clone has a handful of counts. This chain uses TRBV29-1 with TRBJ1-4; D is unclear. CDR1 SQVTM and CDR2 ANQGSEA come from the germline V gene. Trimming cost V 6 bases and J 1 base, with 18 bases left between them. The CDR3 has 16 residues. CDR3 region: CSVRGGYYGTNEKLFF. CDR3 sequence (DNA): TGCAGCGTGCGCGGAGGGTACTACGGAACTAATGAAAAACTGTTTTTT. The full variable domain, completed using reference TRBV29-1 and TRBJ1-4, is SAVISQKPSRDICQRGTSLTIQCQVDSQVTMMFWYRQQPGQSLTLIATANQGSEATYESGFVIDKFPISRPNLTFSTLTVSNMSPEDSSIYLCSVRGGYYGTNEKLFFGSGTQLSVL.

In this sample, this clone turned up a few times. The rearrangement links TRBV5-1 to TRBJ2-5; the match to TRBD1 covers 9 bases. Trimming took 1 base from V and 2 from J; bases not matched to a gene: 3. The CDR3 has 15 residues. CDR1 and CDR2 from the germline V gene are SGHRS and YFSETQ. CDR3 coding DNA: TGCGCCAGCAGCTTGCCCGACAGGGGGCAAGAGACCCAGTACTTC. It translates to CASSLPDRGQETQYF.

This chain joins TRBV6-5 and TRBJ2-7; the D gene could be TRBD1 or TRBD2 (5 bases each). The V end lost 7 bases, the J end lost 2 bases, and 15 bases lay between the germline ends. CDR3 size: 14 residues. CDR1 is MNHEY, CDR2 SVGAGI, per germline. CDR3 sequence: CASTSRGGPYEQYF. DNA of the CDR3: TGTGCCAGCACCTCTCGTGGGGGTCCCTACGAGCAGTACTTC.

This clone was detected a few times. The genes are TRBV14 and TRBJ1-6; maybe TRBD1 (5 bases). Germline V gene sequence: CDR1 SGHDN, CDR2 FVKESK. V was shortened by 5 bases and J by 6 bases, with 14 bases between the two germline ends. The CDR3 runs 15 residues. In DNA form, the CDR3 reads TGTGCCAGCAGCTCCCATGGGGGTGGTAATTCACCCCTCCACTTT. Its protein is CASSSHGGGNSPLHF.

The genes are TRBV5-4 and TRBJ1-5; 8 nucleotides agree with TRBD1. After removal of 5 bases from V and 4 bases from J, the junction contained 5 bases not matched to a gene. From germline, CDR1 is SGHNT and CDR2 YYREEE (reference sequence). The length of the CDR3 is 14 residues. The CDR3 protein is CASSKDRANQPQHF. The DNA of the CDR3 is TGTGCCAGCAGTAAGGACAGGGCGAATCAGCCCCAGCATTTT.

A word on this clone: Other DNA sequences of this sample code for an identical CDR3. The chain couples TRBV12-5 to TRBJ2-7; either TRBD1 or TRBD2 may supply D (5 bases each). Between the trimmed V and J ends, which lost 6 bases and 8 bases, there was a span of 17 bases. The germline gives CDR1 LGHNT, CDR2 FRNRAP. This CDR3 comprises 13 residues. The DNA for the CDR3 is TGTGCTAGTGGGCCAGGCCGGGGACCACAGCAGTACTTC. This translates into CASGPGRGPQQYF.

In this sample, this clone turned up a few times. The chain carries TRBV25-1 and TRBJ2-5; D may be TRBD1 (6 bases). The J call is uncertain, as TRBJ2-7 better fits the DNA end. The CDR3 extends over 12 amino acids. Germline lookup yields CDR1 MGHDK and CDR2 SYGVNS. CDR3 nucleotides: TGTGCCAGCAGAGGGGGATCCTACGAGCAGTACTTC. It translates to CASRGGSYEQYF.

The rearrangement uses TRBV6-6 and TRBJ1-2; D gene uncertain. The CDR3 runs 15 residues. Germline CDR1 MNHNY, CDR2 SVGAGI (reference sequence). Trimming removed 3 bases at V and 3 bases at J, with 14 bases between. The CDR3 reads CASSYPQGAHYGYTF. DNA of the CDR3: TGTGCCAGCAGTTATCCCCAAGGAGCCCACTATGGCTACACCTTC.

CDR3 sequence: CASSQRTGPTDTQYF. CDR3 in DNA: TGCGCCAGCAGCCAACGTACCGGGCCAACAGATACGCAGTATTTT. The chain couples TRBV4-1 to TRBJ2-3; D not resolved. Trimming took 2 bases from V and 3 from J, leaving 12 bases between them. Germline-derived CDR1 and CDR2 are MGHRA and YSYEKL. This CDR3 spans 15 amino acids.

The rearrangement joins TRBV7-9 to TRBJ1-2; 7 positions match TRBD1. Germline V gene data show CDR1 as SEHNR and CDR2 as FQNEAQ (reference sequence). Losses at the gene ends were 2 bases for V and 5 bases for J; bases not matched to a gene: 5. The CDR3 length is 14 residues. The CDR3 sequence is CASSLRTGLYGYTF. For the CDR3, the DNA is TGTGCCAGCAGCTTAAGGACAGGACTGTATGGCTACACCTTC.

The chain has TRBV27 and TRBJ2-7; 12 bases are shared with TRBD2. Per the germline V gene, CDR1 is MNHEY and CDR2 is SMNVEV (reference sequence). The length of the CDR3 is 16 residues. The junction had 9 bases not matched to a gene; V was cut back by 3 bases and J by 6 bases. The CDR3 is CASSFSATSGGREQYF. The CDR3 DNA reads TGTGCCAGCAGTTTCTCTGCGACTAGCGGGGGACGCGAGCAGTACTTC.

A few counts support this clone. The rearrangement links TRBV9 to TRBJ2-3; D may be TRBD1 or TRBD2 (6 bases each). The V and J ends lost 6 bases and 2 bases respectively, with 22 bases between them. The CDR3 length is 17 residues. Germline lookup yields CDR1 SGDLS and CDR2 YYNGEE. The CDR3 nucleotides are TGTGCCAGCAAGGGGGGCCAGCCCCATAGTACCACAGATACGCAGTATTTT. Residues: CASKGGQPHSTTDTQYF.

J is TRBJ1-5 and V is TRBV28, with D unclear. The V end lost 6 bases, the J end lost 4 bases, and 4 bases lay between the germline ends. Germline CDR1 reads MDHEN; CDR2 reads SYDVKM. This CDR3 has 11 residues. CDR3 amino acids: CASRGNQPQHF. Here the CDR3 DNA reads TGTGCCAGCAGGGGTAATCAGCCCCAGCATTTT. The whole variable domain, remainder taken from reference TRBV28 and TRBJ1-5, is DVKVTQSSRYLVKRTGEKVFLECVQDMDHENMFWYRQDPGLGLRLIYFSYDVKMKEKGDIPEGYSVSREKKERFSLILESASTNQTSMYLCASRGNQPQHFGDGTRLSIL.

This rearrangement joins TRBV30 to TRBJ1-1, with D perhaps TRBD1 (6 bases). Germline assignment: CDR1 GTSNPN and CDR2 SVGIG (reference sequence). CDR3 size: 13 residues. Trimming took 2 bases from V and 11 from J, leaving 18 bases between them. The CDR3 here is CAWSIQGLVRAFF. The CDR3 coding sequence is TGTGCCTGGAGTATACAGGGTCTCGTCAGGGCTTTCTTT.

This clone was counted a few times. Distinct nucleotide sequences in the sample also encode this CDR3. The genes are TRBV5-1 and TRBJ2-1, with a tentative D call TRBD1 (6 bases). V shed 0 bases and J shed 4 bases, with 8 bases lying between them. CDR1 SGHRS and CDR2 YFSETQ come from the germline V gene. The length of the CDR3 is 14 residues. CDR3 bases: TGCGCCAGCAGCTTGGACAGGGATTACAATGAGCAGTTCTTC. Its protein is CASSLDRDYNEQFF.

This sequence joins TRBV30 and TRBJ1-2; D is unresolved. Germline V gives CDR1 GTSNPN, CDR2 SVGIG (reference sequence). The CDR3 consists of 13 residues. V was trimmed by 2 bases and J by 0 bases, leaving 7 bases between them. The CDR3 DNA follows: TGTGCCTGGAGTATCGGGGCTAACTATGGCTACACCTTC. Residues: CAWSIGANYGYTF.

This rearrangement joins TRBV7-3 to TRBJ2-7; D possibly corresponds to TRBD2 (5 bases). V was trimmed by 0 bases and J by 2 bases, leaving 8 bases between them. In germline, CDR1 is SGHTA, CDR2 FQGTGA. The CDR3 sequence is 14 residues long. The CDR3 loop reads CASSLTPEAYEQYF. The DNA for the CDR3 is TGTGCCAGCAGCTTAACCCCGGAGGCCTACGAGCAGTACTTC.

The chain recombines TRBV2 with TRBJ1-2, with D unresolved. Deletions cut 3 bases from V and 0 bases from J, with 8 bases between. The germline gives CDR1 SNHLY, CDR2 FYNNEI. This CDR3 region has 14 residues. DNA for the CDR3: TGTGCCAGCAGTGAGAACGGTTCTAACTATGGCTACACCTTC. The encoded protein is CASSENGSNYGYTF.

This sequence joins TRBV4-1 and TRBJ1-5, with D possibly matching TRBD1 (5 bases). V was clipped by 4 bases and J by 1 base, with 17 bases between them. The CDR3 consists of 17 residues. Germline V CDR1 and CDR2: MGHRA, YSYEKL. The CDR3 here is CASSPFSGPQSNQPQHF. In DNA, the CDR3 is TGCGCCAGCAGCCCTTTTTCAGGGCCGCAGAGCAATCAGCCCCAGCATTTT.